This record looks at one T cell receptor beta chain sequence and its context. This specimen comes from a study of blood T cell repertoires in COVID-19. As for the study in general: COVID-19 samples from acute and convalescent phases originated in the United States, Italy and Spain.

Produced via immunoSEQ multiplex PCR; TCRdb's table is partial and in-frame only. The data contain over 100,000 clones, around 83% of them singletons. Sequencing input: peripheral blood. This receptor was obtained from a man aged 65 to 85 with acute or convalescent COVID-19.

The CDR3 coding sequence is TGTGCCAGCAGCGCCCCCCCCAAGGGAGAATTACACTTT. Translated, it gives CASSAPPKGELHF. This sequence joins TRBV9 and TRBJ1-6, with D hard to call. V was shortened by 3 bases and J by 19 bases, with 20 bases between the two germline ends. From germline, CDR1 is SGDLS and CDR2 YYNGEE. The CDR3 consists of 13 residues.